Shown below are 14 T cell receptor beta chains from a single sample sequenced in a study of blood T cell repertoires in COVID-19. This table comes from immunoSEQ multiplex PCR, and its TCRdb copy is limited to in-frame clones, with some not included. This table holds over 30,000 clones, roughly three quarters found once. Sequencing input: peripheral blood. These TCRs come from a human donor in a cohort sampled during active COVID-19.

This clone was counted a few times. The CDR3 DNA follows: TGTGCCAGTAGTAACCCGGGACTAGCGGGGGGGCCAATGTACACCGGGGAGCTGTTTTTT. Translated: CASSNPGLAGGPMYTGELFF. The chain couples TRBV19 to TRBJ2-2; the match to TRBD2 covers 16 bases. CDR1 LNHDA and CDR2 SQIVND come from the germline V gene (reference sequence). The trim removed 4 bases at V and 3 bases at J, leaving 11 bases unmatched. The CDR3 runs to 20 residues.

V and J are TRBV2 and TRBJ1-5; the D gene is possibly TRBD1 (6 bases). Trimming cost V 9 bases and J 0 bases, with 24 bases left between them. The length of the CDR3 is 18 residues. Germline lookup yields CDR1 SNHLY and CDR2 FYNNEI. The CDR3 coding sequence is TGTGCCAGTCACCCGGGACAAGGATCCCTATATAGCAATCAGCCCCAGCATTTT. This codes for CASHPGQGSLYSNQPQHF.

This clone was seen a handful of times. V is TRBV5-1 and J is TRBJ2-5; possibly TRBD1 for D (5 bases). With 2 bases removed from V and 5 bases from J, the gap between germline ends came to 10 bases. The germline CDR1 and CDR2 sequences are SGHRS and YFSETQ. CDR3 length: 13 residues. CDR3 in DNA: TGCGCCAGCAGCTTCAGTCCAGGGGAGACCCAGTACTTC. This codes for CASSFSPGETQYF.

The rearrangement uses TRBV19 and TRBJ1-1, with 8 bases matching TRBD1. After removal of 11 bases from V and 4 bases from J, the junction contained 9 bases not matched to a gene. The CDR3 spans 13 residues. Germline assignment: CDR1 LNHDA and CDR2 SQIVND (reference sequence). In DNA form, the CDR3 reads TGTGCCGTAAGGACAGGGATCGCCACTGAAGCTTTCTTT. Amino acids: CAVRTGIATEAFF.

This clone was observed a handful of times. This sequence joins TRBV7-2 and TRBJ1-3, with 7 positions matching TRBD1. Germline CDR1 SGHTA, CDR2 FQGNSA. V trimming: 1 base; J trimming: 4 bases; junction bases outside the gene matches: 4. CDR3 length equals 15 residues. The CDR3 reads CASSLVLGGGNTIYF. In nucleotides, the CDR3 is TGTGCCAGCAGCTTAGTTCTAGGGGGCGGAAACACCATATATTTT.

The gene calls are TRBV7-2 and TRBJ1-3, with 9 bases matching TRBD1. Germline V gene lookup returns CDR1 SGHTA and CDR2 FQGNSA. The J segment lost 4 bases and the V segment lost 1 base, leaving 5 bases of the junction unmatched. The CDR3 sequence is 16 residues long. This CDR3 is CASSLDGQGTGNTIYF. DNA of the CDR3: TGTGCCAGCAGCTTAGACGGACAGGGGACGGGAAACACCATATATTTT.

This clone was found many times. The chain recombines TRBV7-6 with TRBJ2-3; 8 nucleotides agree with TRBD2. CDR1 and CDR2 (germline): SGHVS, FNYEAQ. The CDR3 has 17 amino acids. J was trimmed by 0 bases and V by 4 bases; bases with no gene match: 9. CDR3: CASSYLLAGQSTDTQYF. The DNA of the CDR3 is TGTGCCAGCAGCTACCTTCTAGCGGGTCAGAGCACAGATACGCAGTATTTT.

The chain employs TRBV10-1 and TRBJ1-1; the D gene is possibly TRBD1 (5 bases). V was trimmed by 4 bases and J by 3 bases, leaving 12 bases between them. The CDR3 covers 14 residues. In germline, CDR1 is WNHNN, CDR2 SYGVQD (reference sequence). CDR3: CASSGTSSHTEAFF. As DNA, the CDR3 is TGCGCCAGCAGTGGGACAAGCTCCCACACTGAAGCTTTCTTT.

The CDR3 spells CASSGLAGSTDTQYF. DNA of the CDR3: TGTGCCAGCAGTGGACTAGCGGGCAGCACAGATACGCAGTATTTT. The rearrangement uses TRBV9 and TRBJ2-3, with 11 bases identical to TRBD2. Germline V gene lookup returns CDR1 SGDLS and CDR2 YYNGEE. Unmatched junction bases numbered 2, after V lost 5 bases and J lost 0 bases. CDR3 length: 15 amino acids.

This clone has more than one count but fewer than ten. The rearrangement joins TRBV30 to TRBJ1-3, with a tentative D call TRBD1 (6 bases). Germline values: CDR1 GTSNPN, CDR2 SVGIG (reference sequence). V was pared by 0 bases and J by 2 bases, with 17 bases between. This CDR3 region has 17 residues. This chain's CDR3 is CAWSVPRTGRTGNTIYF. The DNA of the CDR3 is TGTGCCTGGAGTGTACCGAGAACAGGGCGGACTGGAAACACCATATATTTT. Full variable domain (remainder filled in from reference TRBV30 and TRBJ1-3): SQTIHQWPATLVQPVGSPLSLECTVEGTSNPNLYWYRQAAGRGLQLLFYSVGIGQISSEVPQNLSASRPQDRQFILSSKKLLLSDSGFYLCAWSVPRTGRTGNTIYFGEGSWLTVV.

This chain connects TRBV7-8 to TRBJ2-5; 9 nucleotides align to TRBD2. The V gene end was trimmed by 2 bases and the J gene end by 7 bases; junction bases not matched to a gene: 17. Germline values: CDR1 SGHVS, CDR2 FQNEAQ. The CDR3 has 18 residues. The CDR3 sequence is CASSLRGSGGAAQGTQYF. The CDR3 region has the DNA TGTGCCAGCAGCTTAAGGGGTAGCGGGGGTGCCGCCCAGGGGACCCAGTACTTC.

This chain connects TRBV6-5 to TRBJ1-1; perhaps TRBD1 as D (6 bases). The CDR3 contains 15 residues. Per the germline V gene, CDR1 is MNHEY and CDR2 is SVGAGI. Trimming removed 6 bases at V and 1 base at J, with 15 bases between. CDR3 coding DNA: TGTGCCAGCAGGGACCCTGGACAGCCGAACACTGAAGCTTTCTTT. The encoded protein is CASRDPGQPNTEAFF.

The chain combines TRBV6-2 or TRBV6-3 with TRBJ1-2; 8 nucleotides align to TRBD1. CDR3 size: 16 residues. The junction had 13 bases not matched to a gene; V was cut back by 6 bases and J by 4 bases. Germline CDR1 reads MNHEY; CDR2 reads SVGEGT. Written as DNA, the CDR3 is TGTGCCAGCAGCGGCTCAGGACAGGGAGGCCCCTATGGCTACACCTTC. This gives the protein CASSGSGQGGPYGYTF.

In DNA, the CDR3 is TGTGCCAGCAGGACAGCCTTTCCTCCTGAAGCTTTCTTT. It yields the protein CASRTAFPPEAFF. The gene calls are TRBV6-5 and TRBJ1-1; possibly TRBD1 for D (5 bases). The V gene lost 6 bases and the J gene lost 6 bases, with 14 bases spanning the gap. Germline CDR1 MNHEY, CDR2 SVGAGI. The CDR3 totals 13 residues.